This T cell receptor (beta chain) was sequenced for a study of shared clonotypes between healthy human individuals. For this clone: The sample holds other DNA sequences that translate to the same CDR3.

The protocol was immunoSEQ multiplex PCR, while the TCRdb copy is restricted to in-frame clones and leaves out a portion. Seen here are over 1.4 million clones, roughly 96% observed once, and the top ten hold 1% to 1.5%. The CDR3 totals 15 residues. The J segment lost 4 bases and the V segment lost 1 base, leaving 4 bases of the junction unmatched. Germline-derived CDR1 and CDR2 are SGHAT and FQNNGV. The donors were adults (healthy and HIV-negative) with no recent acute infections or vaccinations. Both subsets, CD45RA+ naive and CD45RA-negative memory, were split from the CD4+ cells. This receptor was taken from a man aged 30-40 years in good health. The source material was naive CD4+ T cells sorted from blood. This sample's subset: CD45RA+ positively selected. V usage is TRBV11-2 and J usage is TRBJ2-5; 9 nucleotides align to TRBD1. The CDR3 nucleotides read TGTGCCAGCAGCTTAGGACAGGGGGTTGGAGAGACCCAGTACTTC. Protein product: CASSLGQGVGETQYF.